This is a list of T cell receptor beta chains from one sample in a study of radiation and T cells in renal cell carcinoma. The table came from immunoSEQ multiplex PCR; TCRdb's copy has only in-frame clones and leaves some out. The sample carries about 140,000 clones, roughly 85% recorded once. Sample: blood, taken from a patient whose treatment included radiotherapy and nephrectomy. The receptor source for this set is a woman in her 50s with renal cell carcinoma. CDR3s include the opening cysteine and the closing phenylalanine or tryptophan. Fields, in order: J gene, clone size, V gene, D gene, CDR3 protein, CDR3 DNA. D genes are given only for firm matches. Clone size is not always given. Where it is, it says once, few, many or a class for expanded clones.

TRBJ1-5 | . | TRBV5-1 | TRBD1 | CASSPSGTGNNQPQHF | TGCGCCAGCAGTCCCTCCGGGACAGGGAATAATCAGCCCCAGCATTTT
TRBJ1-2 | . | TRBV5-4 | . | CASSFQDIGVYGYTF | TGTGCCAGCAGCTTCCAAGACATAGGAGTCTATGGCTACACCTTC
TRBJ2-1 | . | TRBV5-6 | . | CASSLVRQLSYNEQFF | TGTGCCAGCAGCTTGGTGAGACAGCTCTCCTACAATGAGCAGTTCTTC
TRBJ2-1 | . | TRBV6-1 | . | CASGVAVLYNEQFF | TGTGCCAGCGGGGTAGCGGTACTTTACAATGAGCAGTTCTTC
TRBJ1-1 | . | TRBV5-1 | TRBD1 | CASSFGDRNTEAFF | TGCGCCAGCAGCTTTGGGGACAGGAACACTGAAGCTTTCTTT
TRBJ1-5 | . | TRBV6-6 | TRBD1 | CASRRQGAGQPQHF | TGTGCCAGCAGGCGTCAGGGGGCTGGTCAGCCCCAGCATTTT
TRBJ1-6 | . | TRBV10-1 | . | CASSGVGRPYNSPLHF | TGCGCCAGCAGTGGGGTGGGACGGCCCTATAATTCACCCCTCCACTTT
TRBJ2-1 | once | TRBV7-6 | . | CASSRTPGNEQFF | TGTGCCAGCAGCCGGACTCCGGGGAATGAGCAGTTCTTC
TRBJ1-4 | . | TRBV7-2 | . | CAGRGNEKLFF | TGTGCCGGACGGGGTAATGAAAAACTGTTTTTT
TRBJ1-5 | . | TRBV6-6 | TRBD1 | CASSGGQVGAQPQHF | TGTGCCAGCAGCGGGGGACAGGTCGGGGCTCAGCCCCAGCATTTT
TRBJ2-7 | . | TRBV7-2 | TRBD2 | CASSQRGLAGAYEQYF | TGTGCCAGCAGCCAAAGAGGACTAGCGGGAGCCTACGAGCAGTACTTC
TRBJ2-1 | . | TRBV5-1 | TRBD2 | CASSLDGSGSSNEQFF | TGCGCCAGCAGCTTGGATGGTAGCGGGAGTAGCAATGAGCAGTTCTTC
TRBJ2-1 | . | TRBV27 | . | CASSLTGNNEQFF | TGTGCCAGCAGTTTAACAGGAAACAATGAGCAGTTCTTC
TRBJ1-5 | . | TRBV7-9 | . | CASSLSGFETGRRGRPQHF | TGTGCCAGCAGCTTATCGGGTTTTGAAACAGGGCGGCGGGGTCGGCCCCAGCATTTT
TRBJ2-5 | . | TRBV19 | . | CASSMGLLVETQYF | TGTGCCAGTAGTATGGGGCTGCTCGTGGAGACCCAGTACTTC
TRBJ1-1 | . | TRBV7-9 | . | CASSLAYTEAFF | TGTGCCAGCAGCTTAGCTTATACTGAAGCTTTCTTT
TRBJ2-1 | . | TRBV29-1 | TRBD2 | CSVEDLGGGNEQFF | TGCAGCGTTGAAGACCTAGGCGGGGGGAATGAGCAGTTCTTC
TRBJ1-1 | . | TRBV6-5 | . | CASSYLGTANTEAFF | TGTGCCAGCAGTTACCTTGGGACTGCAAACACTGAAGCTTTCTTT
TRBJ2-7 | . | TRBV28 | . | CASSSQGFEQYF | TGTGCCAGCAGTTCTCAGGGTTTCGAGCAGTACTTC
TRBJ1-2 | . | TRBV7-2 | TRBD1 | CASSFYRGRDYGYTF | TGTGCCAGCAGCTTCTACAGGGGTAGGGACTATGGCTACACCTTC
TRBJ2-2 | . | TRBV9 | TRBD1 | CASSVGTGHPSTTGELFF | TGTGCCAGCAGCGTGGGGACAGGGCACCCCTCCACCACCGGGGAGCTGTTTTTT
TRBJ2-3 | . | TRBV5-6 | . | CASSLAGTDTQYF | TGTGCCAGCAGCTTGGCCGGGACAGATACGCAGTATTTT
TRBJ2-2 | . | TRBV7-3 | . | CASSPVGTGELFF | TGTGCCAGCAGCCCCGTCGGCACCGGGGAGCTGTTTTTT
TRBJ1-1 | . | TRBV5-6 | . | CASGPLNTEAFF | TGTGCCAGCGGGCCCTTGAACACTGAAGCTTTCTTT
TRBJ1-6 | . | TRBV7-2 | . | CASSLWLRDSPLHF | TGTGCCAGCAGCTTGTGGTTGCGTGATTCACCCCTCCACTTT
TRBJ2-1 | . | TRBV10-3 | . | CAISESPSGEQFF | TGTGCCATCAGTGAGTCCCCTTCTGGTGAGCAGTTCTTC
TRBJ1-2 | . | TRBV20-1 | . | CSASSGYGYTF | TGCAGTGCTAGCTCAGGTTATGGCTACACCTTC
TRBJ1-5 | . | TRBV6-4 | TRBD1 | CASIAMGQCNQPQHF | TGTGCCAGCATTGCCATGGGACAGTGCAATCAGCCCCAGCATTTT
TRBJ2-7 | . | TRBV30 | TRBD1 | CAFTGGPYEQYF | TGTGCCTTCACAGGGGGCCCCTACGAGCAGTACTTC
TRBJ2-2 | . | TRBV9 | . | CASSEQGTTGELFF | TGTGCCAGCAGCGAACAGGGAACCACCGGGGAGCTGTTTTTT
TRBJ1-2 | . | TRBV10-3 | . | CAISESGSGYTF | TGTGCCATCAGTGAGTCGGGTTCCGGCTACACCTTC
TRBJ2-7 | . | TRBV18 | . | CASSPSGIVNPYEQYF | TGTGCCAGCTCACCATCAGGTATCGTAAACCCCTACGAGCAGTACTTC
TRBJ1-5 | . | TRBV21-1 | . | CASSVRPGQHF | TGTGCCAGCAGCGTAAGGCCAGGGCAGCATTTT
TRBJ1-6 | . | TRBV5-1 | . | CASSLAPEGTNSPLHF | TGCGCCAGCAGCTTGGCCCCGGAGGGTACGAATTCACCCCTCCACTTT
TRBJ1-6 | . | TRBV5-4 | . | CASSPSPRDDHSPLHF | TGTGCCAGCAGCCCGAGCCCTAGGGACGACCATTCACCCCTCCACTTT
TRBJ2-5 | . | TRBV7-8 | . | CASSLGRLQETQYF | TGTGCCAGCAGCTTAGGTCGGCTCCAAGAGACCCAGTACTTC
TRBJ2-7 | . | TRBV9 | . | CASSTGHQLEQYF | TGTGCCAGCAGCACCGGGCATCAGTTGGAGCAGTACTTC
TRBJ2-7 | few | TRBV5-1 | TRBD1 | CASSPGQGVYEQYF | TGCGCCAGCAGCCCGGGACAGGGGGTTTACGAGCAGTACTTC
TRBJ1-1 | . | TRBV28 | . | CASSLTEGSNTEAFF | TGTGCCAGCAGTTTGACGGAGGGGTCGAACACTGAAGCTTTCTTT
TRBJ2-5 | . | TRBV7-2 | . | CASSPSLATQYF | TGTGCCAGCAGCCCCAGCCTCGCGACCCAGTACTTC
TRBJ1-2 | . | TRBV5-6 | TRBD1 | CASSDDRGLNYGYTF | TGTGCCAGCAGCGACGACAGGGGGCTGAACTATGGCTACACCTTC
TRBJ1-2 | . | TRBV7-2 | . | CASSLNSGFGYTF | TGTGCCAGCAGCTTGAACAGTGGATTTGGCTACACCTTC
TRBJ2-5 | . | TRBV7-8 | . | CASSLLVQETQYF | TGTGCCAGCAGCTTATTAGTGCAAGAGACCCAGTACTTC
TRBJ1-2 | . | TRBV30 | TRBD1 | CAWRRPGQGYGYTF | TGTGCCTGGAGGAGACCGGGACAGGGGTATGGCTACACCTTC
TRBJ1-5 | . | TRBV2 | . | CASSVGRASNQPQHF | TGTGCCAGCAGTGTCGGCAGGGCGAGCAATCAGCCCCAGCATTTT